This entry describes one T cell receptor (beta chain). Its antigen remains unidentified. Assay used: immunoSEQ multiplex PCR; TCRdb lists only in-frame clones, some missing. The sample contains 200,000 to 250,000 clones, approximately 86% of which appear only once. The sample comes from a study of cytomegalovirus exposure and HLA in healthy donors. Overall study: The roughly 670 first-cohort repertoires shared a platform with the 130 or so validation repertoires, as reported in a later analysis. Whole-study findings and limits: Reports indicated that the classifier achieved high specificity and sensitivity in diagnosing cytomegalovirus status.

Sequenced input: PBMCs. The sequence came from a young woman in good health and CMV-seronegative.

The CDR3, as DNA: TGCGCCAGCAGTGTGCTTCCGGGACAGAGAACTGAAGCTTTCTTT. Protein sequence: CASSVLPGQRTEAFF. The chain employs TRBV10-2 and TRBJ1-1, with 7 bases matching TRBD1. This CDR3 is 15 amino acids long. CDR1 is WSHSY, CDR2 SAAADI, per germline. Losses at the gene ends were 4 bases for V and 5 bases for J; bases not matched to a gene: 10.